These 26 T cell receptor beta chains share one sample of origin, sequenced in a study of cytomegalovirus exposure and HLA in healthy donors. TCRdb's copy holds only in-frame clones and misses some; the assay was immunoSEQ multiplex PCR. The table records some 74,000 clones, roughly 93% of them present only once. The sample consisted of PBMCs. These receptors were collected from a woman aged 25 to 39 in good health and CMV-seronegative.

The genes are TRBV14 and TRBJ2-3; TRBD2 might be the D (7 bases). CDR1 is SGHDN, CDR2 FVKESK, per germline. This CDR3 has 16 residues. V gave up 2 bases and J gave up 2 bases, with 14 bases separating them. This CDR3 is CASSQPGGGNTDTQYF. CDR3 DNA: TGTGCCAGCAGCCAACCTGGCGGGGGCAACACAGATACGCAGTATTTT.

The V and J genes are TRBV7-2 and TRBJ1-1; D not certain. CDR1 SGHTA and CDR2 FQGNSA come from the germline V gene. V dropped 5 bases and J dropped 7 bases, with 17 bases sitting between them. This CDR3 region has 14 residues. The CDR3 sequence: CASSLTRGQSEAFF. In nucleotides, the CDR3 is TGTGCCAGCAGCCTCACCCGAGGGCAGAGTGAAGCTTTCTTT.

The table lists this clone with a few counts. This sequence joins TRBV10-3 and TRBJ1-2, with D maybe TRBD1 (5 bases). V gave up 0 bases and J gave up 4 bases, with 15 bases separating them. This CDR3 comprises 16 residues. CDR1 ENHRY and CDR2 SYGVKD come from the germline V gene. The CDR3 region has the DNA TGTGCCATCAGTGAGTCGGAGACAGCCCTTGGCTATGGCTACACCTTC. Encoded protein: CAISESETALGYGYTF.

The chain is built from TRBV5-1 and TRBJ2-2; D is uncertain. CDR1 is SGHRS, CDR2 YFSETQ, per germline. V shed 2 bases and J shed 6 bases, with 2 bases lying between them. The CDR3 extends over 11 amino acids. The DNA of the CDR3 is TGCGCCAGCAGCTTCTCCGGGGAGCTGTTTTTT. Translation: CASSFSGELFF.

The chain links TRBV6-6 to TRBJ1-2, with 8 bases fitting TRBD1. V shed 5 bases and J 0 bases; nucleotides not matched to a gene: 2. Germline lookup yields CDR1 MNHNY and CDR2 SVGAGI (reference sequence). The CDR3 totals 14 residues. The CDR3 sequence is CASSRTGTNYGYTF. DNA of the CDR3: TGTGCCAGCAGTCGGACAGGGACTAACTATGGCTACACCTTC.

This chain connects TRBV5-4 to TRBJ2-1; 9 bases match TRBD2. V dropped 3 bases and J dropped 5; count of bases not matched to a gene: 9. The germline gives CDR1 SGHNT, CDR2 YYREEE (reference sequence). The CDR3 runs 16 residues. The CDR3 sequence: CASSWGVTSGHNEQFF. CDR3 bases: TGTGCCAGCAGCTGGGGGGTGACTAGCGGACACAATGAGCAGTTCTTC.

J is TRBJ2-3 and V is TRBV5-1; 10 positions match TRBD1. Trimming took 0 bases from V and 6 from J; bases not matched to a gene: 4. Germline values: CDR1 SGHRS, CDR2 YFSETQ. This CDR3 spans 15 amino acids. As DNA, the CDR3 is TGCGCCAGCAGCTTGGCCGGGACAGGGGCGGATACGCAGTATTTT. Amino acids: CASSLAGTGADTQYF.

The rearrangement joins TRBV25-1 to TRBJ1-2, with TRBD1 matching 7 bases. Trimming took 6 bases from V and 6 from J; bases not matched to a gene: 7. Germline V gives CDR1 MGHDK, CDR2 SYGVNS. This CDR3 spans 13 amino acids. The CDR3 sequence is CASSARGHDGYTF. The CDR3 DNA follows: TGTGCCAGCAGCGCAAGGGGGCATGATGGCTACACCTTC.

The CDR3 DNA reads TGTGCCAGCTCACCAGGGGCCGAGCAGTACTTC. It is translated as CASSPGAEQYF. The chain links TRBV18 to TRBJ2-7; D is possibly TRBD1 (5 bases). CDR3 size: 11 residues. V lost 2 bases and J lost 6, with 5 bases in between. Germline V gene lookup returns CDR1 KGHSH and CDR2 LQKENI.

The chain is built from TRBV5-1 and TRBJ2-7; 7 bases are shared with TRBD1. CDR1 and CDR2 (germline): SGHRS, YFSETQ. The CDR3 is made up of 15 amino acids. Trimming removed 4 bases from V and 5 bases from J; junction bases left unmatched: 12. The DNA for the CDR3 is TGCGCCAGCAGCCCCTGGGGGACAGCTCAGCACGAGCAGTACTTC. Its protein product is CASSPWGTAQHEQYF.

This clone was counted a few times. This chain links TRBV6-4 with TRBJ2-6; D perhaps matches TRBD2 (5 bases). The V end was cut by 3 bases, the J end by 8 bases, with 8 bases between. The CDR3 spans 13 residues. The germline V gene has CDR1 MRHNA and CDR2 SNTAGT. CDR3 protein: CASSETGTNVLTF. In nucleotides, the CDR3 is TGTGCCAGCAGTGAAACCGGGACCAACGTCCTGACTTTC.

The chain combines TRBV19 with TRBJ1-4; D possibly corresponds to TRBD1 (6 bases). The CDR3 contains 14 residues. The germline gives CDR1 LNHDA, CDR2 SQIVND (reference sequence). V was cut by 5 bases and J by 4 bases, with 11 bases left in between. The CDR3 bases are TGTGCCAGTAGTGTAAGGGGGGGTAATGAAAAACTGTTTTTT. Protein: CASSVRGGNEKLFF.

J is TRBJ1-4 and V is TRBV4-3, with a weak D call TRBD1 (5 bases). Germline values: CDR1 LGHNA, CDR2 YSLEER. V was cut by 3 bases and J by 6 bases, with 23 bases left in between. There are 18 residues in the CDR3. The DNA for the CDR3 is TGCGCCAGCAGCCATGATATTTTCATCCAGGGTGAGGATGAAAAACTGTTTTTT. Translating it yields CASSHDIFIQGEDEKLFF.

This chain connects TRBV6-1 to TRBJ1-3, with TRBD1 as a possible D gene (5 bases). The CDR3 extends over 15 amino acids. V was trimmed by 5 bases and J by 0 bases, leaving 11 bases between them. CDR1 and CDR2 (germline): MNHNS, SASEGT. The CDR3 coding sequence is TGTGCCAGCAGTTCAGGGAGGAGCTCTGGAAACACCATATATTTT. This encodes CASSSGRSSGNTIYF.

The chain has TRBV14 and TRBJ1-2; weak D call: TRBD1 (6 bases). CDR1 and CDR2 (germline): SGHDN, FVKESK. This CDR3 has 13 amino acids. Trimming took 4 bases from V and 3 from J, leaving 9 bases between them. CDR3 sequence (DNA): TGTGCCAGCAGCCTCGACAGGTACTATGGCTACACCTTC. It encodes CASSLDRYYGYTF.

The chain links TRBV5-1 to TRBJ2-2, with D perhaps TRBD2 (5 bases). Between the trimmed V and J ends, which lost 1 base and 4 bases, there was a span of 11 bases. CDR1 and CDR2 from the germline V gene are SGHRS and YFSETQ. The CDR3 consists of 15 residues. For the CDR3, the DNA is TGCGCCAGCAGCTTGCTAGCCGCAGGCACCGGGGAGCTGTTTTTT. Residues: CASSLLAAGTGELFF.

This chain connects TRBV7-9 to TRBJ2-7; 8 bases agree with TRBD1. V dropped 3 bases and J dropped 4; count of bases not matched to a gene: 11. The CDR3 consists of 16 residues. From germline, CDR1 is SEHNR and CDR2 FQNEAQ (reference sequence). The CDR3 is CASSFPAGGVTYEQYF. CDR3 sequence (DNA): TGTGCCAGCAGCTTTCCCGCAGGGGGCGTAACTTACGAGCAGTACTTC.

V usage is TRBV10-3 and J usage is TRBJ1-1, with 10 bases aligning to TRBD1. There are 14 residues in the CDR3. The ends lost 3 bases at V and 10 bases at J; junction bases unmatched: 8. The germline V gene has CDR1 ENHRY and CDR2 SYGVKD. In DNA form, the CDR3 reads TGTGCCATCAGTGATCCCGGGACAGGGGTCCGAGCTTTCTTT. Its protein product is CAISDPGTGVRAFF.

Of note for this clone: Other DNA sequences of this sample code for an identical CDR3. The J gene is TRBJ1-4, the V gene TRBV5-1, with a weak D call TRBD1 (6 bases). Trimming removed 2 bases at V and 0 bases at J, with 8 bases between. Germline-derived CDR1 and CDR2 are SGHRS and YFSETQ. This CDR3 region has 15 residues. The CDR3 is CASSLQGTTNEKLFF. The CDR3 DNA reads TGCGCCAGCAGCTTACAGGGCACAACTAATGAAAAACTGTTTTTT.

CDR3 sequence reads: CASSRRDRGQYNEQFF. In DNA, the CDR3 is TGTGCCAGCAGCCGCCGCGACAGGGGGCAATACAATGAGCAGTTCTTC. V gene TRBV4-2 combines with J gene TRBJ2-1; 10 positions match TRBD1. The V gene's germline CDR1 is LGHNA and CDR2 YNFKEQ. This CDR3 has 16 amino acids. V lost 4 bases, J lost 4 bases, and 7 bases stayed unmatched.

This chain connects TRBV2 to TRBJ1-4; D is possibly TRBD1 (6 bases). Trimming took 6 bases from V and 4 from J, leaving 15 bases between them. The germline V gene encodes CDR1 SNHLY and CDR2 FYNNEI. The CDR3 is 15 amino acids. The CDR3 reads CASSGPGHFNEKLFF. The CDR3 DNA follows: TGTGCCAGCAGCGGCCCGGGACACTTTAATGAAAAACTGTTTTTT.

The rearrangement joins TRBV5-6 to TRBJ2-1; 10 bases match TRBD2. The CDR3 has 16 residues. J was trimmed by 9 bases and V by 4 bases; bases with no gene match: 13. Germline V CDR1 and CDR2: SGHDT, YYEEEE. The DNA of the CDR3 is TGTGCCAGCAGCCCCCTGGAGCCTAGCGGGAGTGCTGAGCAGTTCTTC. This gives the protein CASSPLEPSGSAEQFF.

The chain employs TRBV5-1 and TRBJ1-1; D is unresolved. CDR3 length: 13 residues. V gave up 5 bases and J gave up 1 base, with 9 bases separating them. Per germline, CDR1 SGHRS and CDR2 YFSETQ. This CDR3 reads CASSSVPNTEAFF. The CDR3 DNA reads as TGCGCCAGCAGTTCAGTCCCGAACACTGAAGCTTTCTTT.

The CDR3 here is CASSMTGPAGANVLTF. The CDR3 DNA follows: TGTGCCAGTAGTATGACAGGGCCCGCTGGGGCCAACGTCCTGACTTTC. The genes are TRBV19 and TRBJ2-6; 7 nucleotides line up with TRBD1. This CDR3 region has 16 residues. V trimming: 3 bases; J trimming: 2 bases; junction bases outside the gene matches: 4. Germline CDR1 is LNHDA and CDR2 is SQIVND (reference sequence).

In this sample, this clone turned up once. V usage is TRBV30 and J usage is TRBJ1-4; 8 bases match TRBD1. The CDR3 contains 13 residues. The V gene end was trimmed by 3 bases and the J gene end by 8 bases; junction bases not matched to a gene: 5. Germline V lookup: CDR1 GTSNPN, CDR2 SVGIG (reference sequence). In DNA, the CDR3 is TGTGCCTGGAGACGGACAGGGCGAGAAAAACTGTTTTTT. Its translation: CAWRRTGREKLFF.

On this clone: Its ends do not fully match the called genes, so a read error is possible. The J gene is TRBJ2-7, the V gene TRBV5-1; TRBD2 aligns across 12 bases. The CDR3 loop spans 15 amino acids. Germline assignment: CDR1 SGHRS and CDR2 YFSETQ. The chain's CDR3 is CASRLGTSGRLEQYF. The CDR3 DNA reads TGCGCCAGCAGGTTGGGAACTAGCGGGAGGTTAGAGCAGTACTTC. Full variable domain (remainder filled in from reference TRBV5-1 and TRBJ2-7): KAGVTQTPRYLIKTRGQQVTLSCSPISGHRSVSWYQQTPGQGLQFLFEYFSETQRNKGNFPGRFSGRQFSNSRSEMNVSTLELGDSALYLCASRLGTSGRLEQYFGPGTRLTVT.